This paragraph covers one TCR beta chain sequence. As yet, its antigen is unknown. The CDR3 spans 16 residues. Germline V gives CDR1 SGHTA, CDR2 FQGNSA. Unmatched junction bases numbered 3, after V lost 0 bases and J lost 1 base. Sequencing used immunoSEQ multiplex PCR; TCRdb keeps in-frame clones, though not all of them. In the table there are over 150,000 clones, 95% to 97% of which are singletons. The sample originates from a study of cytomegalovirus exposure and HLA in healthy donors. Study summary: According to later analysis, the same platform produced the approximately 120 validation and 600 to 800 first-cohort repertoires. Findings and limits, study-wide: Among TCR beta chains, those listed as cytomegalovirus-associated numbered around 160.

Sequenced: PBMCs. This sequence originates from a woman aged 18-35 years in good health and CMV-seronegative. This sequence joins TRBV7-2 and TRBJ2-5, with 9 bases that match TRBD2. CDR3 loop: CASSLAAGGPQETQYF. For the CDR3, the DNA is TGTGCCAGCAGCTTAGCCGCGGGGGGGCCCCAAGAGACCCAGTACTTC.